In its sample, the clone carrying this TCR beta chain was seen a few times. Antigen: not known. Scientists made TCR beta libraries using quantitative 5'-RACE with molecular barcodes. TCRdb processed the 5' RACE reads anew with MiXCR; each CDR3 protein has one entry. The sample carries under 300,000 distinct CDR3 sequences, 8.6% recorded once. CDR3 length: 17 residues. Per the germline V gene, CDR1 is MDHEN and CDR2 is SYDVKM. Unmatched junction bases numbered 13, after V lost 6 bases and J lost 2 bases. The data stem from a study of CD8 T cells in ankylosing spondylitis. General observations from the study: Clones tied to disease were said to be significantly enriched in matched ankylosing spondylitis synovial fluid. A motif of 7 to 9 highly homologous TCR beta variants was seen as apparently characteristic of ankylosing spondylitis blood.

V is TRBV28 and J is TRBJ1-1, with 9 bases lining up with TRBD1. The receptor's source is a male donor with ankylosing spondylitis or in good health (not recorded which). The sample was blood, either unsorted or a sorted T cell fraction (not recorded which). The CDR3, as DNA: TGTGCCAGCAGCCTTGTCCCGGGACAGGGATTCAACACTGAAGCTTTCTTT. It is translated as CASSLVPGQGFNTEAFF.